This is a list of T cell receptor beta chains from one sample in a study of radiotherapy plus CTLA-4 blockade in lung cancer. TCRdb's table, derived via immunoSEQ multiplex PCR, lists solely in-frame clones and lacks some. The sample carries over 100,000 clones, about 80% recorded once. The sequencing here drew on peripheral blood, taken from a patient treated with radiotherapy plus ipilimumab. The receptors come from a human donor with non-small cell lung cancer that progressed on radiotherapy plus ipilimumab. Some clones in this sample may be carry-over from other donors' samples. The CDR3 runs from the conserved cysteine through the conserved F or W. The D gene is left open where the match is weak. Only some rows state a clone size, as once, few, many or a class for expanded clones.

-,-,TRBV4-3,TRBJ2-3,TGCGCCAGCAGCTTTGGGGGCCAGGTCACAGATACGCAGTATTTT,CASSFGGQVTDTQYF
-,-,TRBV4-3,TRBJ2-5,TGCGCCAGCAGCCAAGTCGGAGGGGTCTCGGAGACCCAGTACTTC,CASSQVGGVSETQYF
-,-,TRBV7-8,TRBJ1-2,TGTGCCAGCAGCTTAGGGGGAGCGGGATATGGCTACACCTTC,CASSLGGAGYGYTF
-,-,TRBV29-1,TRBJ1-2,TGCAGCGTTGAGGCAGGGGTGGGGGGATTCTATGGCTACACCTTC,CSVEAGVGGFYGYTF
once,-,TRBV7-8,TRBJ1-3,TGTGCCAGCAGCTTAAATGGAAACACCATATATTTT,CASSLNGNTIYF
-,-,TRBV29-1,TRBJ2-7,TGCAGCGTTGAACACTCACAGGGTTACGAGCAGTACTTC,CSVEHSQGYEQYF
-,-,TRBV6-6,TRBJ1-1,TGTGCCAGCAGTTATGGGGTAGAGAGCACTGAAGCTTTCTTT,CASSYGVESTEAFF
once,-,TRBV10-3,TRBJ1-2,TGTGCCATAACCCGACTCCCCCCCGGGGGCAACTATGGCTACACCTTC,CAITRLPPGGNYGYTF
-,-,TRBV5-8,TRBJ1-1,TGTGCCAGCAGCTTGATGCGCCACACTGAAGCTTTCTTT,CASSLMRHTEAFF
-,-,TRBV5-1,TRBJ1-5,TGCGCCAGCAGCTTGGCCCCCCCTTTCAATCAGCCCCAGCATTTT,CASSLAPPFNQPQHF
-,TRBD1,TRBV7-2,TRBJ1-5,TGTGCCAGCAGCCCAGGGGGAGATAGCAATCAGCCCCAGCATTTT,CASSPGGDSNQPQHF
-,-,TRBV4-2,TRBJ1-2,TGTGCCAGCAGCCAAGAGGCCAGCCTCTCCCATGGCTACACCTTC,CASSQEASLSHGYTF
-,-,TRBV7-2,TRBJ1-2,TGTGCCAGCAGCTTAGGCCCGGGGCAGAATCTTGGGGGCTACACCTTC,CASSLGPGQNLGGYTF
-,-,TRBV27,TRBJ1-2,TGTGCCAGCACCCCGGAAGGGAAAAACTATGGCTACACCTTC,CASTPEGKNYGYTF
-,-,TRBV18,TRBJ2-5,TGTGCCAGCTCTCACAACTCGGGACACCTACAAGAGACCCAGTACTTC,CASSHNSGHLQETQYF
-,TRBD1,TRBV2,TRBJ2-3,TGTGCCAGCAGTTACGGACAGGGGCTGGCTGTGCAGTATTTT,CASSYGQGLAVQYF